One and the same sample provided the 7 T cell receptor beta chains below, sequenced in a study of blood T cell repertoires in COVID-19. Assay: immunoSEQ multiplex PCR; the TCRdb copy retains only in-frame clones and omits some. The profile shows approximately 350,000 clones, less than 90% of them singletons. The material sequenced was PBMCs or T cells enriched from blood (not recorded which). Every receptor here comes from a woman aged 30 to 39 who had recovered from COVID-19.

The rearrangement links TRBV2 to TRBJ2-2, with 13 bases lining up with TRBD2. V shed 3 bases, J shed 1 base, and the junction held 5 bases outside the gene matches. From germline, CDR1 is SNHLY and CDR2 FYNNEI. There are 18 residues in the CDR3. The CDR3 sequence is CASSEGLAGTRNTGELFF. The CDR3 DNA reads as TGTGCCAGCAGTGAGGGACTAGCGGGAACCCGGAACACCGGGGAGCTGTTTTTT.

The chain combines TRBV4-1 with TRBJ2-3, with TRBD2 identical over 9 bases. This CDR3 is built from 17 residues. J lost 2 bases, V lost 3 bases, and 9 bases had no gene match. CDR1 is MGHRA and CDR2 is YSYEKL in the germline V gene. CDR3 sequence (DNA): TGCGCCAGCAGCCAGGAGGCGGAGCGGGAGGTCACAGATACGCAGTATTTT. This codes for CASSQEAEREVTDTQYF.

CDR3 nucleotide sequence: TGTGCCAGTAGTCCGCAGGGGGGCCATAGCAATCAGCCCCAGCATTTT. Its translation is CASSPQGGHSNQPQHF. The J gene is TRBJ1-5, the V gene TRBV19, with 7 bases lining up with TRBD1. V was pared by 5 bases and J by 0 bases, with 7 bases of the junction left unmatched. CDR3 length: 16 amino acids. Germline lookup yields CDR1 LNHDA and CDR2 SQIVND (reference sequence).

The gene calls are TRBV3-1 (or the pseudogene TRBV3-2) and TRBJ1-6; D unresolved. The CDR3 has 15 amino acids. Deletions cut 4 bases from V and 10 bases from J, with 17 bases between. CDR1 and CDR2 (germline): LGHDT, YNNKEL (reference sequence). In DNA form, the CDR3 reads TGTGCCAGCAGCCCGTCCAAGGGTGGAGGCTCACCCCTCCACTTT. This translates into CASSPSKGGGSPLHF.

The genes are TRBV28 and TRBJ2-1, with D uncertain. Germline V gene sequence: CDR1 MDHEN, CDR2 SYDVKM. The V end lost 6 bases, the J end lost 0 bases, and 6 bases lay between the germline ends. The CDR3 covers 13 residues. The CDR3: CASRFLSYNEQFF. CDR3 nucleotide sequence: TGTGCCAGCAGATTCCTCTCCTACAATGAGCAGTTCTTC.

This chain links TRBV11-2 with TRBJ2-2; D unclear. CDR3 length: 15 residues. The germline CDR1 and CDR2 sequences are SGHAT and FQNNGV. Trimming stripped 2 bases from V and 4 bases from J, with 11 bases between. The CDR3 protein is CASSLTGRGTGELFF. In DNA form, the CDR3 reads TGTGCCAGCAGCTTAACGGGTCGTGGCACCGGGGAGCTGTTTTTT.

This clone was found once. The J gene is TRBJ2-1, the V gene TRBV5-4; 8 nucleotides line up with TRBD2. In germline, CDR1 is SGHNT, CDR2 YYREEE (reference sequence). There are 13 residues in the CDR3. The junction had 7 bases not matched to a gene; V was cut back by 6 bases and J by 8 bases. The CDR3 DNA follows: TGTGCCAGCACCCAGGGACTAGTTGATGAGCAGTTCTTC. Its translation: CASTQGLVDEQFF.